The subject of this entry is one T cell receptor (beta chain). Recruits, aged roughly 18 to 89 years, lived in approximately 26 US areas. In assigning cohorts, the study relied on participant-reported clinical history. The recovered donors of Cohort 3 showed two negative PCRs, clearance, or symptom resolution. The data belong to a study of blood T cell repertoires in COVID-19. Study overall: The samples span acute and convalescent COVID-19 from the United States, Italy and Spain.

Germline-derived CDR1 and CDR2 are MGHRA and YSYEKL. V was trimmed by 2 bases and J by 1 base, leaving 14 bases between them. The CDR3 covers 16 residues. Assay: immunoSEQ multiplex PCR; the TCRdb copy retains only in-frame clones and omits some. The sample records hundreds of thousands of clones, around 87% being singletons. The TCR sequence derives from a man younger than 30 who had recovered from COVID-19. The chain employs TRBV4-1 and TRBJ1-1, with D perhaps TRBD1 (5 bases). The specimen sequenced was PBMCs or T cells enriched from blood (not recorded which). CDR3 region: CASSQLTTGQNTEAFF. The CDR3 coding sequence is TGCGCCAGCAGCCAACTAACTACAGGCCAGAACACTGAAGCTTTCTTT.